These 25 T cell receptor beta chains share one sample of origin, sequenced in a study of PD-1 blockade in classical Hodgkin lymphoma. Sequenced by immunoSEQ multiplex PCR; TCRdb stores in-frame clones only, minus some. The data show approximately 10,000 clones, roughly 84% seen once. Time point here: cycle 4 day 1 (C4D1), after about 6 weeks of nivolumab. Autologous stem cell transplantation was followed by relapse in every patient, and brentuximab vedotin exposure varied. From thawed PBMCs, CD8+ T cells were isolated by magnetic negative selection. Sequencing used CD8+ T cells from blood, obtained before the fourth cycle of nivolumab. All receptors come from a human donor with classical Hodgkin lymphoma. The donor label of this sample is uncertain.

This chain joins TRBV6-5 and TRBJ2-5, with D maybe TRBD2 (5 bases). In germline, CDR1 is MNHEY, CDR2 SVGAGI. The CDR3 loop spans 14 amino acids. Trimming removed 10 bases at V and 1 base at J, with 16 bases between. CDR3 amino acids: CATAGGRVQETQYF. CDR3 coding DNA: TGTGCCACCGCTGGCGGGCGGGTCCAAGAGACCCAGTACTTC.

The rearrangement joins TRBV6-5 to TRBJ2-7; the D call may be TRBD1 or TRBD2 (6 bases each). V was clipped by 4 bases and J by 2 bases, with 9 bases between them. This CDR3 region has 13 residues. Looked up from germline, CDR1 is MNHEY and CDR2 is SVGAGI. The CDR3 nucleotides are TGTGCCAGCAGTTGGCGGGACACCTACGAGCAGTACTTC. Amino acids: CASSWRDTYEQYF.

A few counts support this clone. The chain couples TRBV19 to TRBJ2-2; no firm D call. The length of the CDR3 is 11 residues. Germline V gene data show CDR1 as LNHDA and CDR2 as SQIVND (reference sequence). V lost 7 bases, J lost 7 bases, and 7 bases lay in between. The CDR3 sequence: CASISDGELFF. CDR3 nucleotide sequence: TGTGCCAGTATCTCAGACGGGGAGCTGTTTTTT.

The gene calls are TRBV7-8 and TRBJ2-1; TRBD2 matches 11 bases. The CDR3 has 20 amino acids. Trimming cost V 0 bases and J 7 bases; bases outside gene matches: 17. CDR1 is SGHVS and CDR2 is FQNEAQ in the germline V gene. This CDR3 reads CASSLARIAGGLGLKNEQFF. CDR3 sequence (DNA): TGTGCCAGCAGCTTAGCGAGGATAGCGGGAGGGCTGGGACTAAAAAATGAGCAGTTCTTC.

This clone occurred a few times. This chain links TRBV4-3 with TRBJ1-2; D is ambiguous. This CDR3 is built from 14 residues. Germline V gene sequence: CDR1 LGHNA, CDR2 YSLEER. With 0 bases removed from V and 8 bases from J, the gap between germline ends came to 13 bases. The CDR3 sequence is CASSQDPAPSGYTF. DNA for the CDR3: TGCGCCAGCAGCCAAGATCCAGCCCCCTCCGGCTACACCTTC.

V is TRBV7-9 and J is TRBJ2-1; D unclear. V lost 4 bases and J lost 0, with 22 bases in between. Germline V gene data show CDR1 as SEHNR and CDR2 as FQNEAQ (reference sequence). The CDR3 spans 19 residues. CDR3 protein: CASSSYLLTDSSSYNEQFF. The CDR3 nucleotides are TGTGCCAGCAGCTCTTACCTACTGACTGACTCAAGCTCCTACAATGAGCAGTTCTTC.

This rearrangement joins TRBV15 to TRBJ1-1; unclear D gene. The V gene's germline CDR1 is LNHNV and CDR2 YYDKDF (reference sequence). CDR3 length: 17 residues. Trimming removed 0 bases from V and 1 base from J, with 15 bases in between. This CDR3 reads CATSREVPDRRNTEAFF. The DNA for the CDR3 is TGTGCCACCAGCAGAGAGGTTCCCGACCGAAGGAACACTGAAGCTTTCTTT.

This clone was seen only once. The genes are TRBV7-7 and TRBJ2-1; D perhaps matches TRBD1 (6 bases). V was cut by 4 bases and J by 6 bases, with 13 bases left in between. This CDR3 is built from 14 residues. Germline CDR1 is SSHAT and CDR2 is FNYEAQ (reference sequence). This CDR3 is CASSSGHSPNEQFF. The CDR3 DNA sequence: TGTGCCAGCAGCTCGGGACATTCCCCCAATGAGCAGTTCTTC.

The CDR3 nucleotides read TGTGCCAGCAGCCCGACAGGGCTGCTGGAGACCCAGTACTTC. This encodes CASSPTGLLETQYF. The chain recombines TRBV7-9 with TRBJ2-5; TRBD1 matches at 7 bases. V shed 5 bases, J shed 5 bases, and the junction held 8 bases outside the gene matches. The germline V gene has CDR1 SEHNR and CDR2 FQNEAQ (reference sequence). The CDR3 has 14 residues.

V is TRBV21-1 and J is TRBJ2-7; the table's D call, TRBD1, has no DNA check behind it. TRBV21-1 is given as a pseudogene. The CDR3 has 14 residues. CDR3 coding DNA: TGTGCCAGCAGCCCACGGGACAGGGTGTACGAGCAGTACTTC. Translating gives CASSPRDRVYEQYF.

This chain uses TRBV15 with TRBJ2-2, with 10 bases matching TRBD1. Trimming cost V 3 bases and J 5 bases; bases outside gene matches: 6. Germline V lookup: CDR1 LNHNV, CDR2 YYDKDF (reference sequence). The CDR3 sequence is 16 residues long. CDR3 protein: CATSSPDRGSTGELFF. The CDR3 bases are TGTGCCACCAGCAGCCCGGACAGGGGGAGTACCGGGGAGCTGTTTTTT.

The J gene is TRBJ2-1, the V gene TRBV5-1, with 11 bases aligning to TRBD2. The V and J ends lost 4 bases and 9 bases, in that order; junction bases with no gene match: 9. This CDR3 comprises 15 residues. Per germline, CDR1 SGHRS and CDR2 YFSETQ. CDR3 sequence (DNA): TGCGCCAGCAGCATAGCGGGAGGGAGCATCGGTGAGCAGTTCTTC. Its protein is CASSIAGGSIGEQFF.

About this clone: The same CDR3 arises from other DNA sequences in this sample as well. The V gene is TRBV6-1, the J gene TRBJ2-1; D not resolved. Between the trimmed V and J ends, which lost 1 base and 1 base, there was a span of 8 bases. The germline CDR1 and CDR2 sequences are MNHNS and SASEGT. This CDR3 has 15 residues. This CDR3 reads CASSEETGSYNEQFF. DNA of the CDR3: TGTGCCAGCAGTGAAGAAACGGGTTCCTACAATGAGCAGTTCTTC.

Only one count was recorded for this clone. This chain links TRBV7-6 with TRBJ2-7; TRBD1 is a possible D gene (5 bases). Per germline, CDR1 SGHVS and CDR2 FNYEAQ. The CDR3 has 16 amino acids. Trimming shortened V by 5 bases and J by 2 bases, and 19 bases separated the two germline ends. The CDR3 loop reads CASSANPGYFTYEQYF. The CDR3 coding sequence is TGTGCCAGCAGCGCGAATCCAGGGTATTTTACCTACGAGCAGTACTTC.

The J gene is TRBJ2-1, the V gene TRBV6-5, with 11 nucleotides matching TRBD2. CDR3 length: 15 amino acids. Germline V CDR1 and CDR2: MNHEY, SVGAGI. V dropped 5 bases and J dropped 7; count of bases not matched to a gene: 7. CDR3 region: CASSRLAGLSNEQFF. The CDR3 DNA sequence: TGTGCCAGCAGTCGACTAGCGGGACTTTCGAATGAGCAGTTCTTC.

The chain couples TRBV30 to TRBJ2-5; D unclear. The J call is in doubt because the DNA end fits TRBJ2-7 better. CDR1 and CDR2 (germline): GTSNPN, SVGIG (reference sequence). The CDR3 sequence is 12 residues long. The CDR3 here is CAWCPDSSEQYF. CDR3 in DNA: TGTGCCTGGTGTCCCGATTCGTCCGAGCAGTACTTC.

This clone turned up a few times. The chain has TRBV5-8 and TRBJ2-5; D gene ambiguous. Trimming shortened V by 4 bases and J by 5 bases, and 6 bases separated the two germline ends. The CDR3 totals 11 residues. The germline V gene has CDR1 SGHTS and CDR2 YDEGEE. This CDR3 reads CASSPLETQYF. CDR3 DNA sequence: TGTGCCAGCAGCCCCTTGGAGACCCAGTACTTC.

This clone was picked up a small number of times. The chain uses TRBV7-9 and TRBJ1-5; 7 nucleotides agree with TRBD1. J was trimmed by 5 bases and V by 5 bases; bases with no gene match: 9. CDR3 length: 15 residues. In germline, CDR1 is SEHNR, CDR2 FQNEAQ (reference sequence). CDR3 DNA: TGTGCCAGCAGCCCAAGAGGGGGCGGGGATCAGCCCCAGCATTTT. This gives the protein CASSPRGGGDQPQHF.

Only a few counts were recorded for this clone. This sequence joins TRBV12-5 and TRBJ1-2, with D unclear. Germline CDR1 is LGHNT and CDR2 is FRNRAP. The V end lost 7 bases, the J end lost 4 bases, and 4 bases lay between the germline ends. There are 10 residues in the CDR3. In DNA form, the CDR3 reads TGTGCTAGTGCCTTCTATGGCTACACCTTC. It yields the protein CASAFYGYTF.

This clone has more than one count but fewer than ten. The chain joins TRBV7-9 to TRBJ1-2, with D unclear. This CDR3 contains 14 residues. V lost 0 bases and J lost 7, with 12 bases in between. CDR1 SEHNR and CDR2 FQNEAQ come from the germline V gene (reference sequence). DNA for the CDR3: TGTGCCAGCAGCTTAGCGGCGACTGAGGGTGGCTACACCTTC. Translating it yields CASSLAATEGGYTF.

DNA for the CDR3: TGTGCCAGCAGTTACTCACTCACCGACAATGAGCAGTTCTTC. This translates into CASSYSLTDNEQFF. The genes are TRBV6-6 and TRBJ2-1; D unclear. This CDR3 has 14 amino acids. CDR1 MNHNY and CDR2 SVGAGI come from the germline V gene (reference sequence). Trimming pared 0 bases from V and 5 bases from J, leaving 8 bases between.

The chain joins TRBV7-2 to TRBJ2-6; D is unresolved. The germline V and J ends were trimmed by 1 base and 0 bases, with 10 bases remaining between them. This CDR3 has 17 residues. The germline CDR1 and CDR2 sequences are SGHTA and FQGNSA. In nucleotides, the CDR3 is TGTGCCAGCAGCTTAGAGGCCCCTAGCTCTGGGGCCAACGTCCTGACTTTC. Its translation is CASSLEAPSSGANVLTF.

Written as DNA, the CDR3 is TGTGCCAGTAGTCTCTCTCAGGGGCCATATGAAAAACTGTTTTTT. This encodes CASSLSQGPYEKLFF. The V and J genes are TRBV19 and TRBJ1-4; D perhaps matches TRBD1 (6 bases). The germline V and J ends were trimmed by 5 bases and 6 bases, with 16 bases remaining between them. This CDR3 contains 15 residues. Looked up from germline, CDR1 is LNHDA and CDR2 is SQIVND (reference sequence).

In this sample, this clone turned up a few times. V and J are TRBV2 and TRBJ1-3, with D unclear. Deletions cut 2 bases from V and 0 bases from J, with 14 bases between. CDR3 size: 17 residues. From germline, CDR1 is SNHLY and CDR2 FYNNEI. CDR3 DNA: TGTGCCAGCAGTGAAAATTTTGTTTCGGGCTCTGGAAACACCATATATTTT. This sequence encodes CASSENFVSGSGNTIYF.

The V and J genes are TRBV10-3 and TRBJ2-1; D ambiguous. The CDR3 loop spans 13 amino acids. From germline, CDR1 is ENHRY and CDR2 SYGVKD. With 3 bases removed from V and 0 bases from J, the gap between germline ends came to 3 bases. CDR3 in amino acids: CAISDVSYNEQFF. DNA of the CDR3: TGTGCCATCAGTGATGTCTCCTACAATGAGCAGTTCTTC.